A selection of T cell receptor beta chains follows, all from one sample in a study of chemoradiotherapy in HPV16-positive cancers. Measured with immunoSEQ multiplex PCR; TCRdb has only the in-frame clones, and not every one. There are about 6,600 clones in the sample; more than 60% occur only once, and over 6.5% lies in the top ten. This specimen consisted of tumor tissue, obtained from a patient who underwent chemoradiotherapy. The receptors were gathered from a human donor with HPV-associated anogenital cancer. The CDR3 runs from the conserved cysteine through the conserved F or W. The D gene is left open where the match is weak. Clone size is not always given. Where it is, it says once, few, many or a class for expanded clones.

D gene: -
CDR3 length: 14
V gene: TRBV27
clone size: -
J gene: TRBJ2-5
CDR3 DNA: TGTGCCAGCATCACCCAGGGACTGGAAGAGACCCAGTACTTC
CDR3 protein: CASITQGLEETQYF

D gene: -
CDR3 length: 13
V gene: TRBV11-1
clone size: -
J gene: TRBJ2-7
CDR3 DNA: TGTGCCAGCAGCTTATCCCCATCCTACGAGCAGTACTTC
CDR3 protein: CASSLSPSYEQYF

D gene: -
CDR3 length: 17
V gene: TRBV7-9
clone size: -
J gene: TRBJ2-1
CDR3 DNA: TGTGCCAGCATCGAACATTGGGCGCCGGGCAGTTACAATGAGCAGTTCTTC
CDR3 protein: CASIEHWAPGSYNEQFF

D gene: TRBD1
CDR3 length: 15
V gene: TRBV9
clone size: -
J gene: TRBJ2-1
CDR3 DNA: TGTGCCAGCAGCGCGCGGGACAGGACCTACAATGAGCAGTTCTTC
CDR3 protein: CASSARDRTYNEQFF

D gene: -
CDR3 length: 13
V gene: TRBV19
clone size: few
J gene: TRBJ1-1
CDR3 DNA: TGTGCCAGTAGTATTAAGACGAACACTGAAGCTTTCTTT
CDR3 protein: CASSIKTNTEAFF

D gene: -
CDR3 length: 13
V gene: TRBV2
clone size: -
J gene: TRBJ1-2
CDR3 DNA: TGTGCCAGCAGTCCAACAGGGAGGGATGGCTACACCTTC
CDR3 protein: CASSPTGRDGYTF

D gene: -
CDR3 length: 15
V gene: TRBV6-1
clone size: -
J gene: TRBJ1-5
CDR3 DNA: TGTGCCAGTTATCAGAAGGGCCGGTTCAATCAGCCCCAGCATTTT
CDR3 protein: CASYQKGRFNQPQHF

D gene: -
CDR3 length: 13
V gene: TRBV27
clone size: -
J gene: TRBJ2-3
CDR3 DNA: TGTGCCAGCAGTTTAATCCCTCCAGATACGCAGTATTTT
CDR3 protein: CASSLIPPDTQYF

D gene: -
CDR3 length: 15
V gene: TRBV6-5
clone size: -
J gene: TRBJ1-5
CDR3 DNA: TGTGCCAGCAGTCCAGCTTCGGGGGAGGGTCAGCCCCAGCATTTT
CDR3 protein: CASSPASGEGQPQHF

D gene: TRBD1
CDR3 length: 15
V gene: TRBV28
clone size: few
J gene: TRBJ1-1
CDR3 DNA: TGTGCCAGCCACGGGACAGGGGACCTGAACACTGAAGCTTTCTTT
CDR3 protein: CASHGTGDLNTEAFF

D gene: -
CDR3 length: 11
V gene: TRBV20-1
clone size: -
J gene: TRBJ2-7
CDR3 DNA: TGCAGTGCTCTCCGGACGGTGGGGCAGTACTTC
CDR3 protein: CSALRTVGQYF

D gene: -
CDR3 length: 15
V gene: TRBV6-6
clone size: -
J gene: TRBJ1-1
CDR3 DNA: TGTGCCAGCAGCTTCCGACAGGCCTTGAACACTGAAGCTTTCTTT
CDR3 protein: CASSFRQALNTEAFF

D gene: TRBD2
CDR3 length: 16
V gene: TRBV4-1
clone size: -
J gene: TRBJ2-1
CDR3 DNA: TGCGCCAGCAGCCAAGCCCCGGGACTAGTCAACAATGAGCAGTTCTTC
CDR3 protein: CASSQAPGLVNNEQFF

D gene: -
CDR3 length: 13
V gene: TRBV18
clone size: -
J gene: TRBJ1-2
CDR3 DNA: TGTGCCAGCTCACCTACGCGGACCGATGGCTACACCTTC
CDR3 protein: CASSPTRTDGYTF

D gene: -
CDR3 length: 17
V gene: TRBV5-1
clone size: -
J gene: TRBJ1-1
CDR3 DNA: TGCGCCAGCAGCTTGGCCCCAGGCAGTCGCGGGAACACTGAAGCTTTCTTT
CDR3 protein: CASSLAPGSRGNTEAFF

D gene: -
CDR3 length: 12
V gene: TRBV10-3
clone size: -
J gene: TRBJ2-1
CDR3 DNA: TGTGCCATCAGGGCCGAGTACAATGAGCAGTTCTTC
CDR3 protein: CAIRAEYNEQFF

D gene: -
CDR3 length: 14
V gene: TRBV28
clone size: -
J gene: TRBJ2-7
CDR3 DNA: TGTGCCAGCAGTCCCCTCGGTGGCTCCTACGAGCAGTACTTC
CDR3 protein: CASSPLGGSYEQYF

D gene: -
CDR3 length: 12
V gene: TRBV30
clone size: -
J gene: TRBJ2-3
CDR3 DNA: TGTGCCTGGAGGGGAAATTCAGATACGCAGTATTTT
CDR3 protein: CAWRGNSDTQYF

D gene: -
CDR3 length: 11
V gene: TRBV7-8
clone size: once
J gene: TRBJ2-7
CDR3 DNA: TGTGCCAGCAGTCCCTCCTACGAGCAGTACTTC
CDR3 protein: CASSPSYEQYF

D gene: -
CDR3 length: 14
V gene: TRBV9
clone size: -
J gene: TRBJ2-7
CDR3 DNA: TGTGCTAGCAGCGCTCAAGCCCAGGGAGACGAGCAGTACTTC
CDR3 protein: CASSAQAQGDEQYF

D gene: -
CDR3 length: 16
V gene: TRBV4-3
clone size: -
J gene: TRBJ2-6
CDR3 DNA: TGCGCCAGCAGCCTGGTTGGGGGGTTTGGGGCCAACGTCCTGACTTTC
CDR3 protein: CASSLVGGFGANVLTF

D gene: -
CDR3 length: 17
V gene: TRBV15
clone size: -
J gene: TRBJ1-1
CDR3 DNA: TGTGCCACCAGCAGAGTCAAGGGGTTCGGGATAAACACTGAAGCTTTCTTT
CDR3 protein: CATSRVKGFGINTEAFF

D gene: TRBD2
CDR3 length: 16
V gene: TRBV4-2
clone size: once
J gene: TRBJ2-5
CDR3 DNA: TGTGCCAGCAGCCAAGATTGGGGACTAGCCTGGGAGACCCAGTACTTC
CDR3 protein: CASSQDWGLAWETQYF

D gene: -
CDR3 length: 15
V gene: TRBV11-2
clone size: -
J gene: TRBJ1-2
CDR3 DNA: TGTGCCAGCAGCTTAGAGTGGGGCAACTTCTATGGCTACACCTTC
CDR3 protein: CASSLEWGNFYGYTF

D gene: -
CDR3 length: 13
V gene: TRBV6-5
clone size: -
J gene: TRBJ2-7
CDR3 DNA: TGTGCCAGCAGTCCCAGTACCCCCTACGAGCAGTACTTC
CDR3 protein: CASSPSTPYEQYF

D gene: -
CDR3 length: 11
V gene: TRBV5-6
clone size: -
J gene: TRBJ2-3
CDR3 DNA: TGTGCCAGCAGCTTTGGGGATACGCAGTATTTT
CDR3 protein: CASSFGDTQYF

D gene: TRBD2
CDR3 length: 16
V gene: TRBV28
clone size: -
J gene: TRBJ2-1
CDR3 DNA: TGTGCCAGCAGTTTATGGCTAGCGGGGGGCGGGAGTGAGCAGTTCTTC
CDR3 protein: CASSLWLAGGGSEQFF

D gene: -
CDR3 length: 11
V gene: TRBV28
clone size: -
J gene: TRBJ1-2
CDR3 DNA: TGTGCCAGCAGTTTAGGTCCGCCTCCCACCTTC
CDR3 protein: CASSLGPPPTF

D gene: TRBD2
CDR3 length: 18
V gene: TRBV4-3
clone size: -
J gene: TRBJ2-1
CDR3 DNA: TGCGCCAGCAGCCGCAGAACCTCCGGACGGGGGGATTGGTTTGAGCAGTTCTTC
CDR3 protein: CASSRRTSGRGDWFEQFF

D gene: -
CDR3 length: 15
V gene: TRBV11-2
clone size: -
J gene: TRBJ2-1
CDR3 DNA: TGTGCCAGCAGGCTAGACTGGAGCTCCTACAATGAGCAGTTCTTC
CDR3 protein: CASRLDWSSYNEQFF